At least ten counts were recorded for the clone carrying this T cell receptor (beta chain). Its antigen is as yet unknown. This entry belongs to a study of neurological immune-mediated disorders. Synthesis of cDNA used 5'RACE (with 10-nucleotide random UMIs). TCRdb redid the calling of the 5' RACE reads with MiXCR, one entry per CDR3 protein. The sample includes about 28,000 distinct CDR3 sequences, 6.6% of them seen just once. The study, taken as a whole, reports: CDR3 amino acid sequences of expanded clones were not shared across subjects, a result suggesting private repertoires in all groups.

In Maryland, USA, blood bank volunteers were the healthy controls. Unsorted libraries were generated from 2 million PBMCs. These cells had been stored in RNAlater at -80 C. This clonotype was obtained from a woman between 50 and 59 years old in good health. Sequenced: PBMCs.

The CDR3 protein is CASKREISYNEQFF. The DNA for the CDR3 is TGCGCCAGTAAGCGGGAGATCTCCTACAATGAGCAGTTCTTC. This sequence joins TRBV5-1 and TRBJ2-1; 8 nucleotides align to TRBD2. The ends lost 8 bases at V and 0 bases at J; junction bases unmatched: 4. The CDR3 has 14 residues. The germline V gene has CDR1 SGHRS and CDR2 YFSETQ.